The TCR beta chain under discussion was sequenced for a study of blood T cell repertoires in COVID-19. The protocol was immunoSEQ multiplex PCR, while the TCRdb copy is restricted to in-frame clones and leaves out a portion. Here the sample spans under 200,000 clones, roughly 88% being singletons. With 5 bases clipped from V and 0 bases from J, the junction kept 7 bases outside the gene matches. The germline gives CDR1 SGHDN, CDR2 FVKESK. The CDR3 covers 17 residues. Donors of Cohort 3 who recovered were those that had two negative PCRs, clearance, or symptom resolution. This TCR derives from a woman between 45 and 65 years old who had recovered from COVID-19. The chain carries TRBV14 and TRBJ2-5; 12 bases are shared with TRBD2. The source material was PBMCs or T cells enriched from blood (not recorded which). The CDR3 region is CASSSRTSGAYQETQYF. CDR3 nucleotides: TGTGCCAGCAGCTCCCGGACTAGCGGGGCATACCAAGAGACCCAGTACTTC.